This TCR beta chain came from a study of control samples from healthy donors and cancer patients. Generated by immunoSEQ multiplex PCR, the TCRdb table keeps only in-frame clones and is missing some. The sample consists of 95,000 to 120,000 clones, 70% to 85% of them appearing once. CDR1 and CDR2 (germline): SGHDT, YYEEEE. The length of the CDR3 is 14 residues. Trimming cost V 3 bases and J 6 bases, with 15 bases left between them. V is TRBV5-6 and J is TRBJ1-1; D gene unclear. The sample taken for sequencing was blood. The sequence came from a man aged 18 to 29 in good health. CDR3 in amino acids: CASSSLGPRPEAFF. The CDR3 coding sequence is TGTGCCAGCAGCTCTCTAGGACCACGGCCTGAAGCTTTCTTT.